These 14 T cell receptor beta chains share one sample of origin, sequenced in a study of metastatic and nonmetastatic thyroid tumors (dated by TCRdb to about 2020). None of the patients had been given any treatment before thyroid surgery. The receptor library was made with PCR. The run used an Illumina HiSeq 4000. The raw public data were reprocessed by TCRdb itself: fastp quality trimming at Q25, MiXCR clonotype calling, in-frame beta chains only. The sample table records about 20,000 clones; roughly 22% of these occur just once. The ten largest clonotypes hold 5% to 7.5% of the sample. Input material: tumor tissue. Receptors originate from a female donor with papillary thyroid cancer or a benign thyroid nodule (not recorded which). Some clones in this sample may be carry-over from other donors' samples.

The chain couples TRBV28 to TRBJ2-3; 7 bases agree with TRBD2. This CDR3 spans 16 amino acids. CDR1 and CDR2 (germline): MDHEN, SYDVKM. J was trimmed by 9 bases and V by 9 bases; bases with no gene match: 21. CDR3 region: CASASAGVLQLRTQYF. In DNA, the CDR3 is TGTGCCAGTGCTTCGGCGGGGGTCCTTCAGTTGAGAACGCAGTATTTT. Looking up the rest from reference TRBV28 and TRBJ2-3 gives the full variable domain: DVKVTQSSRYLVKRTGEKVFLECVQDMDHENMFWYRQDPGLGLRLIYFSYDVKMKEKGDIPEGYSVSREKKERFSLILESASTNQTSMYLCASASAGVLQLRTQYFGPGTRLTVL.

The DNA of the CDR3 is TGTGCCAGCAGGACGGAAAATAGCCTGTTCTTC. Protein product: CASRTENSLFF. The chain carries TRBV4-2 and TRBJ2-1; D call uncertain. V was cut by 6 bases and J by 15 bases, with 15 bases left in between. The length of the CDR3 is 11 residues. CDR1 is LGHNA, CDR2 YNFKEQ, per germline.

This clone turned up a few times. V usage is TRBV19 and J usage is TRBJ1-5, with 7 bases that match TRBD1. J gave up 0 bases and V 6 bases, and 5 bases lay outside the gene matches. Per the germline V gene, CDR1 is LNHDA and CDR2 is SQIVND (reference sequence). The CDR3 covers 15 residues. CDR3 DNA sequence: TGTGCCAGTAGCGGGACAGACAATAGCAATCAGCCCCAGCATTTT. Translating it yields CASSGTDNSNQPQHF. The full variable domain, in which reference TRBV19 and TRBJ1-5 provide the parts outside the CDR3, is DGGITQSPKYLFRKEGQNVTLSCEQNLNHDAMYWYRQDPGQGLRLIYYSQIVNDFQKGDIAEGYSVSREKKESFPLTVTSAQKNPTAFYLCASSGTDNSNQPQHFGDGTRLSIL.

The chain carries TRBV20-1 and TRBJ2-1, with D uncertain. V lost 1 base to trimming and J lost 10 bases, with 8 bases between them. The CDR3 consists of 11 residues. In germline, CDR1 is DFQATT, CDR2 SNEGSKA (reference sequence). The CDR3: CSARAGREQFF. The DNA for the CDR3 is TGCAGTGCTAGAGCGGGTAGAGAGCAGTTCTTC.

This clone is termed medium-sized. V is TRBV6-2 or TRBV6-3 and J is TRBJ1-2; the D gene is possibly TRBD1 (5 bases). V lost 2 bases to trimming and J lost 8 bases, with 12 bases between them. Per germline, CDR1 MNHEY and CDR2 SVGEGT. The CDR3 extends over 13 amino acids. The CDR3 reads CASSYTPGRGYTF. CDR3 nucleotide sequence: TGTGCCAGCAGTTACACGCCAGGGAGGGGCTACACCTTC.

This clone has more than one count but fewer than ten. This same CDR3 is encoded by further DNA sequences in the sample. This sequence joins TRBV20-1 and TRBJ1-4; no firm D call. From germline, CDR1 is DFQATT and CDR2 SNEGSKA (reference sequence). Deletions cut 1 base from V and 3 bases from J, with 9 bases between. This CDR3 region has 14 residues. The DNA of the CDR3 is TGCAGTGCTAGAGGCCCGGGGTCTAATGAAAAACTGTTTTTT. Residues: CSARGPGSNEKLFF.

In its sample, this clone was seen many times. The chain is built from TRBV20-1 and TRBJ1-2, with a possible D match to TRBD1 (5 bases). CDR1 and CDR2 (germline): DFQATT, SNEGSKA (reference sequence). There are 14 residues in the CDR3. V was clipped by 0 bases and J by 4 bases, with 12 bases between them. CDR3 protein: CSARDRGVIYGYTF. The DNA for the CDR3 is TGCAGTGCTAGAGATCGAGGGGTAATCTATGGCTACACCTTC.

This clone showed up many times. Here the CDR3 reads CASSSGTSGIDEQFF. CDR3 coding DNA: TGTGCCAGCAGCTCAGGGACTAGCGGGATCGATGAGCAGTTCTTC. V is TRBV7-9 and J is TRBJ2-1; TRBD2 matches at 13 bases. The CDR3 is made up of 15 amino acids. Germline V gene lookup returns CDR1 SEHNR and CDR2 FQNEAQ (reference sequence). V gave up 4 bases and J gave up 8 bases; unmatched junction bases: 5.

In the case of this clone: Germline is not matched at one junction end, which may reflect a read error. The chain links TRBV20-1 to TRBJ1-5; D call uncertain. This CDR3 contains 13 residues. CDR1 is DFQATT and CDR2 is SNEGSKA in the germline V gene (reference sequence). The chain's CDR3 is CSARVYSNRPKHF. CDR3 sequence (DNA): TGCAGTGCTAGGGTGTATAGCAATCGGCCCAAGCATTTT.

This clone is labeled as large. This chain connects TRBV6-1 to TRBJ2-7; 9 bases align to TRBD1. This CDR3 has 13 amino acids. Germline CDR1 is MNHNS and CDR2 is SASEGT. Germline trimming cut 6 bases from V and 2 bases from J; bases unmatched to any gene: 2. The CDR3 reads CASRNRGPYEQYF. CDR3 sequence (DNA): TGTGCCAGCAGAAACAGGGGGCCCTACGAGCAGTACTTC.

This clone was observed once. This sequence joins TRBV5-1 and TRBJ2-3; 7 bases map to TRBD2. CDR3 length: 17 residues. Trimming took 1 base from V and 6 from J; bases not matched to a gene: 14. Germline V gives CDR1 SGHRS, CDR2 YFSETQ. CDR3 sequence: CASSLFRLAEKGDTQYF. In nucleotides, the CDR3 is TGCGCCAGCAGCTTGTTTAGACTAGCCGAAAAGGGGGATACGCAGTATTTT.

This chain links TRBV6-1 with TRBJ2-1; D not resolved. The CDR3 length is 15 residues. The germline V gene has CDR1 MNHNS and CDR2 SASEGT. V was trimmed by 4 bases and J by 2 bases, leaving 12 bases between them. The CDR3 nucleotides are TGTGCCAGCAGTGGCTCGGGCAGAGCCTACAATGAGCAGTTCTTC. Amino acids: CASSGSGRAYNEQFF.

This clone was picked up a small number of times. The chain recombines TRBV12-3 or TRBV12-4 with TRBJ2-5; D is possibly TRBD2 (5 bases). CDR3 length: 15 residues. Trimming removed 6 bases from V and 1 base from J, with 15 bases in between. In DNA form, the CDR3 reads TGTGCCAGCAGCTTCAGTCAGAGCGGCCAAGAGACCCAGTACTTC. It specifies CASSFSQSGQETQYF.

Notes on this clone: Compared with germline, one end of the junction differs, possibly owing to a read error. The rearrangement links TRBV28 to TRBJ2-1; D assignment may be TRBD1 or TRBD2 (5 bases each). CDR3 length: 13 amino acids. The germline V gene encodes CDR1 MDHEN and CDR2 SYDVKM. CDR3 protein: CASSPGASNEQFF. The CDR3 coding sequence is TGTGCCAGCAGTCCCGGGGCTTCCAATGAGCAGTTCTTT.